This passage covers 20 T cell receptor beta chains from one sample sequenced in a study of blood T cell repertoires in COVID-19. Libraries were prepared by immunoSEQ multiplex PCR; TCRdb keeps only in-frame clonotypes and omits some of them. Of 100,000 to 120,000 clones in the sample, roughly 82% were seen once. The sample comprised peripheral blood. The source of these receptors is an older woman with acute or convalescent COVID-19.

The V and J genes are TRBV6-5 and TRBJ2-7; TRBD1 agrees at 9 bases. There are 14 residues in the CDR3. J was trimmed by 6 bases and V by 7 bases; bases with no gene match: 10. CDR1 is MNHEY, CDR2 SVGAGI, per germline. This chain's CDR3 is CASIPGQGRSEQYF. CDR3 in DNA: TGTGCCAGCATACCGGGACAGGGTCGCTCCGAGCAGTACTTC.

V gene TRBV28 combines with J gene TRBJ1-2, with D maybe TRBD1 (5 bases). CDR1 and CDR2 (germline): MDHEN, SYDVKM. The CDR3 sequence is 18 residues long. The V end was cut by 3 bases, the J end by 5 bases, with 25 bases between. This CDR3 is CASSFGGALRVIRYGYTF. CDR3 bases: TGTGCCAGCAGTTTTGGAGGGGCCCTCAGGGTAATTAGGTATGGCTACACCTTC.

CDR3 sequence reads: CASSISPESYGYTF. CDR3 in DNA: TGTGCCAGTAGTATTTCCCCTGAGAGCTATGGCTACACCTTC. The chain joins TRBV19 to TRBJ1-2; no clear D gene. Germline values: CDR1 LNHDA, CDR2 SQIVND (reference sequence). The V end lost 3 bases, the J end lost 4 bases, and 12 bases lay between the germline ends. The CDR3 loop spans 14 amino acids.

This clone was detected only once. The chain links TRBV20-1 to TRBJ1-1, with D possibly matching TRBD1 (5 bases). The CDR3 covers 14 residues. V was clipped by 3 bases and J by 8 bases, with 19 bases between them. Looked up from germline, CDR1 is DFQATT and CDR2 is SNEGSKA (reference sequence). The CDR3 sequence is CSASRGRAMVEAFF. CDR3 coding DNA: TGCAGTGCTAGTCGAGGCAGGGCAATGGTGGAAGCTTTCTTT.

The chain combines TRBV7-2 with TRBJ1-6; TRBD1 agrees at 9 bases. Germline CDR1 reads SGHTA; CDR2 reads FQGNSA. V lost 3 bases, J lost 8 bases, and 5 bases stayed unmatched. This CDR3 comprises 15 residues. The CDR3 DNA reads as TGTGCCAGCAGCTTGGGGACAGGGCATCATTCACCCCTCCACTTT. Residues: CASSLGTGHHSPLHF.

CDR3 residues: CAISGGGGPYEQYF. CDR3 nucleotide sequence: TGTGCCATCAGTGGGGGGGGCGGCCCTTACGAGCAGTACTTC. The V gene is TRBV10-3, the J gene TRBJ2-7; maybe TRBD2 (7 bases). The CDR3 extends over 14 amino acids. Germline lookup yields CDR1 ENHRY and CDR2 SYGVKD. Trimming shortened V by 4 bases and J by 4 bases, and 14 bases separated the two germline ends.

The J gene is TRBJ1-3, the V gene TRBV30; D call uncertain. Trimming cost V 3 bases and J 2 bases, with 8 bases left between them. There are 13 residues in the CDR3. Germline V gene data show CDR1 as GTSNPN and CDR2 as SVGIG (reference sequence). In nucleotides, the CDR3 is TGTGCCTGGAGAATAGTAGCTGGAAACACCATATATTTT. Its translation is CAWRIVAGNTIYF.

This sequence joins TRBV28 and TRBJ2-7; 10 bases map to TRBD1. V gave up 3 bases and J gave up 5 bases; unmatched junction bases: 7. Per the germline V gene, CDR1 is MDHEN and CDR2 is SYDVKM. This CDR3 spans 15 amino acids. CDR3: CASSFPGTGVHEQYF. The CDR3 DNA reads as TGTGCCAGCAGTTTTCCCGGGACAGGGGTCCACGAGCAGTACTTC.

The chain joins TRBV6-1 to TRBJ2-7; 8 bases fit TRBD2. The CDR3 is made up of 14 amino acids. V was clipped by 1 base and J by 3 bases; unmatched bases: 2. CDR1 is MNHNS, CDR2 SASEGT, per germline. The CDR3 DNA reads TGTGCCAGCAGTGAAGTGGGGACTAGCTACGAGCAGTACTTC. Its translation: CASSEVGTSYEQYF.

In its sample, this clone was seen once. This rearrangement joins TRBV7-9 to TRBJ2-1, with a possible D match to TRBD2 (7 bases). Germline V gives CDR1 SEHNR, CDR2 FQNEAQ (reference sequence). Trimming removed 1 base at V and 8 bases at J, with 15 bases between. This CDR3 spans 15 amino acids. Written as DNA, the CDR3 is TGTGCCAGCAGCTTAGTCCCCCTCGGGGGGCATGAGCAGTTCTTC. Translating gives CASSLVPLGGHEQFF.

V gene TRBV6-2 or TRBV6-3 combines with J gene TRBJ1-1; 11 bases align to TRBD1. This CDR3 region has 13 residues. Germline V lookup: CDR1 MNHEY, CDR2 SVGEGT. The junction had 7 bases not matched to a gene; V was cut back by 6 bases and J by 10 bases. The CDR3 is CASSPFGTGGAFF. The CDR3 DNA sequence: TGTGCCAGCAGCCCTTTCGGGACAGGGGGAGCTTTCTTT.

This chain links TRBV7-9 with TRBJ1-1; 9 positions agree with TRBD1. V was pared by 2 bases and J by 4 bases, with 5 bases of the junction left unmatched. The CDR3 runs 15 residues. CDR1 SEHNR and CDR2 FQNEAQ come from the germline V gene (reference sequence). The CDR3 spells CASSLSGTGSTEAFF. The DNA for the CDR3 is TGTGCCAGCAGCTTATCCGGGACAGGGAGCACTGAAGCTTTCTTT.

This clone was picked up a small number of times. The V call is TRBV2, the J call TRBJ1-5; 7 nucleotides match TRBD1. The CDR3 is 15 amino acids. V shed 6 bases and J 2 bases; nucleotides not matched to a gene: 7. The germline gives CDR1 SNHLY, CDR2 FYNNEI. CDR3 sequence (DNA): TGTGCCAGCAGACCAACAGGGGTGGGCAATCAGCCCCAGCATTTT. It is translated as CASRPTGVGNQPQHF. The full variable domain, completed using reference TRBV2 and TRBJ1-5, is EPEVTQTPSHQVTQMGQEVILRCVPISNHLYFYWYRQILGQKVEFLVSFYNNEISEKSEIFDDQFSVERPDGSNFTLKIRSTKLEDSAMYFCASRPTGVGNQPQHFGDGTRLSIL.

The chain recombines TRBV2 with TRBJ2-7; no clear D. Germline V lookup: CDR1 SNHLY, CDR2 FYNNEI. This CDR3 spans 13 amino acids. Trimming took off 3 bases at V and 5 bases at J, with 11 bases between the two ends. The CDR3 DNA reads TGTGCCAGCAGTGAGTCGCTCGGTCACGAGCAGTACTTC. The encoded protein is CASSESLGHEQYF.

The chain is built from TRBV6-5 and TRBJ1-2; 10 bases map to TRBD1. The junction had 9 bases not matched to a gene; V was cut back by 4 bases and J by 4 bases. This CDR3 is built from 16 residues. Germline values: CDR1 MNHEY, CDR2 SVGAGI. Written as DNA, the CDR3 is TGTGCCAGCAGTTCACCAAGACAGGGGGCAGGCTATGGCTACACCTTC. Protein: CASSSPRQGAGYGYTF.

The chain is built from TRBV28 and TRBJ2-7; possibly TRBD2 for D (5 bases). The V end lost 5 bases, the J end lost 2 bases, and 13 bases lay between the germline ends. The CDR3 covers 14 residues. CDR1 and CDR2 (germline): MDHEN, SYDVKM. CDR3 sequence: CASSRWELAYEQYF. The CDR3 DNA follows: TGTGCCAGCAGTCGCTGGGAGCTTGCCTACGAGCAGTACTTC.

The rearrangement joins TRBV28 to TRBJ1-2, with 8 bases matching TRBD1. The CDR3 loop spans 13 amino acids. Unmatched junction bases numbered 8, after V lost 6 bases and J lost 8 bases. Germline-derived CDR1 and CDR2 are MDHEN and SYDVKM. The CDR3 coding sequence is TGTGCCAGCAGGCACGACAGGGGTTACGGCTACACCTTC. Protein product: CASRHDRGYGYTF.

The V call is TRBV2, the J call TRBJ1-3, with a tentative D call TRBD1 (5 bases). Per the germline V gene, CDR1 is SNHLY and CDR2 is FYNNEI. Trimming cost V 7 bases and J 0 bases, with 16 bases left between them. The CDR3 covers 16 residues. CDR3 in amino acids: CASTPQGRTSGNTIYF. The CDR3 coding sequence is TGTGCCAGCACCCCTCAGGGCCGCACCTCTGGAAACACCATATATTTT.

This chain connects TRBV28 to TRBJ1-1, with TRBD1 as a possible D gene (5 bases). V was clipped by 2 bases and J by 3 bases, with 13 bases between them. The CDR3 runs to 15 residues. Germline CDR1 is MDHEN and CDR2 is SYDVKM. CDR3 coding DNA: TGTGCCAGCAGTTTACCCCCGGGGGGGGACACTGAAGCTTTCTTT. Residues: CASSLPPGGDTEAFF.

The chain recombines TRBV3-1 (or the pseudogene TRBV3-2) with TRBJ2-2, with D possibly TRBD1 on 6 matching bases. From germline, CDR1 is LGHDT and CDR2 YNNKEL (reference sequence). V dropped 0 bases and J dropped 9 bases, with 14 bases sitting between them. The length of the CDR3 is 15 residues. CDR3 sequence: CASSQDRGSGRELFF. Here the CDR3 DNA reads TGTGCCAGCAGCCAAGATAGGGGGTCTGGCCGGGAGCTGTTTTTT.